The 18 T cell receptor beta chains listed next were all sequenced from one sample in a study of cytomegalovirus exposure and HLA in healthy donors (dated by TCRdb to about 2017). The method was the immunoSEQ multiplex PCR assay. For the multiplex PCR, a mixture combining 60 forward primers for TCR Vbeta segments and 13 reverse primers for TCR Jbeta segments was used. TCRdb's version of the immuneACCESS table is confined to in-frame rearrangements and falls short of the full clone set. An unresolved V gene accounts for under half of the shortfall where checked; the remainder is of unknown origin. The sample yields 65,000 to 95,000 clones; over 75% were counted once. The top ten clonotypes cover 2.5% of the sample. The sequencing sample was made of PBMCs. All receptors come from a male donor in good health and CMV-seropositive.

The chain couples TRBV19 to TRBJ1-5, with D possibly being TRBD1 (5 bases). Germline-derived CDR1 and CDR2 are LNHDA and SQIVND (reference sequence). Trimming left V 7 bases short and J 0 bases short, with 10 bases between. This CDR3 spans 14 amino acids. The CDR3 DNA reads TGTGCCAGTATCCAGGGCGGTAGCAATCAGCCCCAGCATTTT. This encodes CASIQGGSNQPQHF.

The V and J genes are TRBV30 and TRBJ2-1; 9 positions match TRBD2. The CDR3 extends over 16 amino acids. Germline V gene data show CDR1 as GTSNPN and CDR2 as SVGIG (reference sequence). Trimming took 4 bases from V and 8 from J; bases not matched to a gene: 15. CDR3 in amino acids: CAWKIPGTSGFDEQFF. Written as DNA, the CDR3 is TGTGCCTGGAAAATTCCAGGAACTAGCGGGTTCGATGAGCAGTTCTTC.

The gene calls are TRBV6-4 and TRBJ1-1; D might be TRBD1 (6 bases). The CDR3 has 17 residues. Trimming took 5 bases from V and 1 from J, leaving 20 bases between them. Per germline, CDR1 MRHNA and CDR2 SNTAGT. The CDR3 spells CASSPEGGLHPNTEAFF. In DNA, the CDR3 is TGTGCCAGCAGTCCGGAGGGGGGGCTTCATCCGAACACTGAAGCTTTCTTT.

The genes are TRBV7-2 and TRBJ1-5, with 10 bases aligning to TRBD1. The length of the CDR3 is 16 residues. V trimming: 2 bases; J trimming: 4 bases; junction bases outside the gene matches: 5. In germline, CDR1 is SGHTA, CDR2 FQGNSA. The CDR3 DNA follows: TGTGCCAGCAGCTTATACGGGACAGGGGAAAATCAGCCCCAGCATTTT. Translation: CASSLYGTGENQPQHF. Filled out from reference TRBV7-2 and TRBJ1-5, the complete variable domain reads GAGVSQSPSNKVTEKGKDVELRCDPISGHTALYWYRQSLGQGLEFLIYFQGNSAPDKSGLPSDRFSAERTGGSVSTLTIQRTQQEDSAVYLCASSLYGTGENQPQHFGDGTRLSIL.

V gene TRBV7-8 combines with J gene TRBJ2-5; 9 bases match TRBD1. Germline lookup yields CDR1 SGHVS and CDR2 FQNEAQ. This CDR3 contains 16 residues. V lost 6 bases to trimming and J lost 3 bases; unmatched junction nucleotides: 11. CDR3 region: CASSSDRGSGKETQYF. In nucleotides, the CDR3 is TGTGCCAGCAGTTCTGACAGGGGGTCTGGGAAAGAGACCCAGTACTTC. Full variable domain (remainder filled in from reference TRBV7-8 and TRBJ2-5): GAGVSQSPRYKVAKRGQDVALRCDPISGHVSLFWYQQALGQGPEFLTYFQNEAQLDKSGLPSDRFFAERPEGSVSTLKIQRTQQEDSAVYLCASSSDRGSGKETQYFGPGTRLLVL.

The CDR3 here is CASSPTGTGTNQPQHF. CDR3 bases: TGTGCCAGCAGCCCGACAGGGACGGGGACAAATCAGCCCCAGCATTTT. The V and J genes are TRBV4-2 and TRBJ1-5; 7 nucleotides align to TRBD1. From germline, CDR1 is LGHNA and CDR2 YNFKEQ. Germline trimming cut 4 bases from V and 4 bases from J; bases unmatched to any gene: 10. The CDR3 is 16 amino acids.

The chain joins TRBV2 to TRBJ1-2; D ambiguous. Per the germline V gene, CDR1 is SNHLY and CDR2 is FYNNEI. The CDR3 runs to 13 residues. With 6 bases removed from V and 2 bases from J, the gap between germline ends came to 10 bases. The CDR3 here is CASSHSTNYGYTF. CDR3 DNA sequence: TGTGCCAGCAGCCACAGTACCAACTATGGCTACACCTTC.

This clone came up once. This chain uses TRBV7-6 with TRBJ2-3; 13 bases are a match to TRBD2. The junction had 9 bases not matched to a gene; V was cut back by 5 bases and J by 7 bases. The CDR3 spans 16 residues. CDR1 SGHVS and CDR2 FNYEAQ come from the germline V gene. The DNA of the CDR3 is TGTGCCAGCAGCCCGATTGGGACTAGCGGGACCTATACGCAGTATTTT. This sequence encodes CASSPIGTSGTYTQYF.

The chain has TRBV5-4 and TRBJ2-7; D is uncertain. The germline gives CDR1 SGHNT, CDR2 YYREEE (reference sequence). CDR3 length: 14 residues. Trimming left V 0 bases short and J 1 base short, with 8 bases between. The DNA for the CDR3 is TGTGCCAGCAGCTTGGAACTTTCATCCTACGAGCAGTACTTC. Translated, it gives CASSLELSSYEQYF.

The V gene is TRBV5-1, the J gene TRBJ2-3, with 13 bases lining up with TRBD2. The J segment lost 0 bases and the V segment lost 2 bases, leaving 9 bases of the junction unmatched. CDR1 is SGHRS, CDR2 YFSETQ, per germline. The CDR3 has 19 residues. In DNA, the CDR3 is TGCGCCAGCAGCTTCATCCGACTAGCGGGAGGATTTAGCACAGATACGCAGTATTTT. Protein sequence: CASSFIRLAGGFSTDTQYF.

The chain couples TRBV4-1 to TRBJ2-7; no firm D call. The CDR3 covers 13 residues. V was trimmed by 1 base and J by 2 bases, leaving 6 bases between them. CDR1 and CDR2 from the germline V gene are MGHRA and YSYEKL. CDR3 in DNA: TGCGCCAGCAGCCAAGCGGGTGCCTACGAGCAGTACTTC. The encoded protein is CASSQAGAYEQYF.

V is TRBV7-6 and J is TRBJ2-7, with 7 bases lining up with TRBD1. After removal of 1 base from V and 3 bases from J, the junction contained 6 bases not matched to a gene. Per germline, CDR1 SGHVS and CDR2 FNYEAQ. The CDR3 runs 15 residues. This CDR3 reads CASSLGVGTVYEQYF. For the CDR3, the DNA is TGTGCCAGCAGCTTAGGGGTGGGGACAGTCTACGAGCAGTACTTC.

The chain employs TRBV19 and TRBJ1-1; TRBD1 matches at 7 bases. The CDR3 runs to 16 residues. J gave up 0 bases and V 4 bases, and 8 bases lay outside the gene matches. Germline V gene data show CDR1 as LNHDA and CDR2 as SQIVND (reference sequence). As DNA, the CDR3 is TGTGCCAGTAGTAGGCCGGGGACAGCCTTGAACACTGAAGCTTTCTTT. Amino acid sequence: CASSRPGTALNTEAFF. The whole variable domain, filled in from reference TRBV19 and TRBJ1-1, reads DGGITQSPKYLFRKEGQNVTLSCEQNLNHDAMYWYRQDPGQGLRLIYYSQIVNDFQKGDIAEGYSVSREKKESFPLTVTSAQKNPTAFYLCASSRPGTALNTEAFFGQGTRLTVV.

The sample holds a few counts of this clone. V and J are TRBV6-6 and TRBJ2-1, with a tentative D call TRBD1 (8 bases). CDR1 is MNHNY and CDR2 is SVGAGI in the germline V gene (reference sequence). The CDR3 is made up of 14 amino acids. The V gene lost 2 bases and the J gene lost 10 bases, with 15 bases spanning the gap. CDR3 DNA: TGTGCCAGCAGTTACGAACAGGGGGGGAGGGAGCAGTTCTTC. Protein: CASSYEQGGREQFF.

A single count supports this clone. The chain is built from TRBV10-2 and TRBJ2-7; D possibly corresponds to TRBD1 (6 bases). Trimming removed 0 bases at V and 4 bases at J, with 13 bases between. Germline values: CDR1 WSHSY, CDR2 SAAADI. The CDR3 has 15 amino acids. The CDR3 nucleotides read TGCGCCAGCAGTGAGTCTGCAGGGGCGCGGTACGAGCAGTACTTC. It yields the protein CASSESAGARYEQYF.

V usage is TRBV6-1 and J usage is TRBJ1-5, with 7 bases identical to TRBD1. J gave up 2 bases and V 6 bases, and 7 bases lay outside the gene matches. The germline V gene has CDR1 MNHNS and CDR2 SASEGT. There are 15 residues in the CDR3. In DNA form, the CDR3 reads TGTGCCAGCAGCGATAACACAGGGGGCAATCAGCCCCAGCATTTT. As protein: CASSDNTGGNQPQHF.

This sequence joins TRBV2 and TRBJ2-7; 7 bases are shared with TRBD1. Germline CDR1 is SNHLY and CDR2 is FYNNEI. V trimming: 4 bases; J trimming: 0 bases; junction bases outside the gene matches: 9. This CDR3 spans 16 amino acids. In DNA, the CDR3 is TGTGCCAGCAGTGGCCCGGACAGGCTGAACTCCTACGAGCAGTACTTC. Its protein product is CASSGPDRLNSYEQYF.

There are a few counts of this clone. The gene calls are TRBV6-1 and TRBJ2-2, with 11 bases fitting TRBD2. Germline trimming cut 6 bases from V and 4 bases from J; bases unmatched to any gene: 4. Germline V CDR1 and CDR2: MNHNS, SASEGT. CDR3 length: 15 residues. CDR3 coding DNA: TGTGCCAGCAGCCTAACTAGCGGGAGCACCGGGGAGCTGTTTTTT. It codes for CASSLTSGSTGELFF.